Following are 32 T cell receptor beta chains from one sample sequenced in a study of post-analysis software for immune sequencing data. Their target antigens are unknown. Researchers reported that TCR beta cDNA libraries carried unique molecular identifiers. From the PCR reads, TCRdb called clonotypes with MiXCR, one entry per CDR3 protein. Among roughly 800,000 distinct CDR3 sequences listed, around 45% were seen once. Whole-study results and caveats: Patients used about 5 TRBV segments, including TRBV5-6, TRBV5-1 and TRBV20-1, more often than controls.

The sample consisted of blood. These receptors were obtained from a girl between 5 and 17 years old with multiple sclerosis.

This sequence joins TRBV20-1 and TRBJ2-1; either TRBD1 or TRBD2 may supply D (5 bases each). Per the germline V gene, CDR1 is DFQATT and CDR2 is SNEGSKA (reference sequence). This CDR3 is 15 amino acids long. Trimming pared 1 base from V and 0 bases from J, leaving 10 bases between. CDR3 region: CSARGRESSYNEQFF. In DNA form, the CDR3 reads TGCAGTGCTAGAGGCAGGGAGAGCTCCTACAATGAGCAGTTCTTC.

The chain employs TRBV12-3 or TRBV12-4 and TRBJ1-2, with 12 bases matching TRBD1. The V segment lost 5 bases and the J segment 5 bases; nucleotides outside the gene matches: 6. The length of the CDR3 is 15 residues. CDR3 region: CASSPRDRGLYGYTF. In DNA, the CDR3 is TGTGCCAGCAGTCCCCGGGACAGGGGGCTTTATGGCTACACCTTC.

The DNA of the CDR3 is TGTGCCAGCAGTGCTGGGACTTCACGAGCCAAAAACATTCAGTACTTC. Translation: CASSAGTSRAKNIQYF. This chain uses TRBV2 with TRBJ2-4; D is perhaps TRBD2 (6 bases). The V gene's germline CDR1 is SNHLY and CDR2 FYNNEI. This CDR3 contains 16 residues. Trimming removed 4 bases at V and 0 bases at J, with 13 bases between.

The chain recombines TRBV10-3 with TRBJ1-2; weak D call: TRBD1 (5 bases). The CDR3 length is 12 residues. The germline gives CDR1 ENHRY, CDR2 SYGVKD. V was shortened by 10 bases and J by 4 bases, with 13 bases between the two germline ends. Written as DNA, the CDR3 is TGTGCCACCAGCGGGGGGGTCTATGGCTACACCTTC. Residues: CATSGGVYGYTF.

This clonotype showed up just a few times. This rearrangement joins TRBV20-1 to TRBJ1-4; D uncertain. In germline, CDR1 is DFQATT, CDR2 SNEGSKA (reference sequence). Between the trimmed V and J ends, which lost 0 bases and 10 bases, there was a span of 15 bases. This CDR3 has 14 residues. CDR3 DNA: TGCAGTGCTAGAGATGCCCGTCAGGCACGAAAACTGTTTTTT. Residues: CSARDARQARKLFF.

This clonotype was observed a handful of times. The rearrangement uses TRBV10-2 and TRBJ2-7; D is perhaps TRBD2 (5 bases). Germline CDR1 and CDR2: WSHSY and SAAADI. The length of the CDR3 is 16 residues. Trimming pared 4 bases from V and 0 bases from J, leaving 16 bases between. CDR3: CASSGPSIGSSYEQYF. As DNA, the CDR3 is TGCGCCAGCAGTGGGCCTAGCATAGGGAGCTCCTACGAGCAGTACTTC.

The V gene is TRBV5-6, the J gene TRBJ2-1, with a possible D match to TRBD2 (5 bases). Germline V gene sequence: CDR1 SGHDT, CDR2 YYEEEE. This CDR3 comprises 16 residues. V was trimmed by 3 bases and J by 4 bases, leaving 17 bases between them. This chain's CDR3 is CASSSPTGSGYNEQFF. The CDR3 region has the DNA TGTGCCAGCAGCTCACCGACTGGTTCGGGGTACAATGAGCAGTTCTTC.

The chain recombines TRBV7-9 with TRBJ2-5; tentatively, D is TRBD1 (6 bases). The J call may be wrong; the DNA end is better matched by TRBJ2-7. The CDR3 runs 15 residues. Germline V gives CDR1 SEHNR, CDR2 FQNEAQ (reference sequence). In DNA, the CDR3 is TGTGCCAGCGCCTTGGGGGCCCCAATCGGCTACGAGCAGTACTTC. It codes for CASALGAPIGYEQYF.

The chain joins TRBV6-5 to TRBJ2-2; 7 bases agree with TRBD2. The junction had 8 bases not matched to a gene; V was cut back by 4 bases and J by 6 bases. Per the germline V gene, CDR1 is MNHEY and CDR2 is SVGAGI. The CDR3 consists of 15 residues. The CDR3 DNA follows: TGTGCCAGCAGTTGCATGGGAGGGCCGGCCGGGGAGCTGTTTTTT. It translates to CASSCMGGPAGELFF.

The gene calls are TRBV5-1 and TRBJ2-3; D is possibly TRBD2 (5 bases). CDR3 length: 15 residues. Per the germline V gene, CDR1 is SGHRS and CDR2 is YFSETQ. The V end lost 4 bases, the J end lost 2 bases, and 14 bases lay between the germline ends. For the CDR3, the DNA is TGCGCCAGCAGCCCCTGGACTCTCTCCACAGATACGCAGTATTTT. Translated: CASSPWTLSTDTQYF.

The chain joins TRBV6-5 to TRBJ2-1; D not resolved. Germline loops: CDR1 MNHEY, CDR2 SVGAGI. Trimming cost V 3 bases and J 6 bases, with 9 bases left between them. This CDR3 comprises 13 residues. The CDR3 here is CASSYLGSNEQFF. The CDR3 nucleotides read TGTGCCAGCAGTTATTTGGGCTCCAATGAGCAGTTCTTC.

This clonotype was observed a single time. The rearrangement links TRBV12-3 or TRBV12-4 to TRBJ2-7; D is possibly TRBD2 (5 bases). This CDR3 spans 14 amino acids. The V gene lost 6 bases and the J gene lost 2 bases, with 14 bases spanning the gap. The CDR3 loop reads CASSPGENAYEQYF. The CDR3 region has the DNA TGTGCCAGCAGCCCCGGGGAGAATGCCTACGAGCAGTACTTC.

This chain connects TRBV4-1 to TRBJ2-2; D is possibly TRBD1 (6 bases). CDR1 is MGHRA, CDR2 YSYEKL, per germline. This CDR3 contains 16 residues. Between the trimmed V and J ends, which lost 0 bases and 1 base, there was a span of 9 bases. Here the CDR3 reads CASSQDSRGNTGELFF. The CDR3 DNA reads TGCGCCAGCAGCCAAGATTCCAGGGGGAACACCGGGGAGCTGTTTTTT.

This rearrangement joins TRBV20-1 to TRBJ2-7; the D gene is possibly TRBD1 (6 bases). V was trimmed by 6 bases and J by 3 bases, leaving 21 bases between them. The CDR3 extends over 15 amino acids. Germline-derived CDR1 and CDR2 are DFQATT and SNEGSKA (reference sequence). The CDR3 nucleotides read TGCAGTGCCCACCGCCGGGACACTACTTTCTACGAGCAGTACTTC. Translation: CSAHRRDTTFYEQYF.

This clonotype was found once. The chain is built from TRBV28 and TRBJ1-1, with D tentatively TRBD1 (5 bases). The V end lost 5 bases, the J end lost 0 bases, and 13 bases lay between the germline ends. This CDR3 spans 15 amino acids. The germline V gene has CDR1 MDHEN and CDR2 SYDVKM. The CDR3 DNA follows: TGTGCCAGCAGTCCCGGCGGGGCCTTGAACACTGAAGCTTTCTTT. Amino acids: CASSPGGALNTEAFF.

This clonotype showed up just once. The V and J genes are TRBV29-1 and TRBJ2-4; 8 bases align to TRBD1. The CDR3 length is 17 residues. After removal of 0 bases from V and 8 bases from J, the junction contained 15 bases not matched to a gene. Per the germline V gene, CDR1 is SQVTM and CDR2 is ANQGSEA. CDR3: CSVEDGAGGPMGDIQYF. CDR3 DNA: TGCAGCGTTGAAGATGGGGCAGGGGGCCCGATGGGAGACATTCAGTACTTC.

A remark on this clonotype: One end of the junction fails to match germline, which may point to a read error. The chain's CDR3 is CASCLDRTGVYEQFF. The CDR3, as DNA: TGCGCCAGCTGCTTGGACCGGACTGGTGTCTATGAGCAGTTCTTC. This chain joins TRBV5-1 and TRBJ2-1; D might be TRBD2 (5 bases). The CDR3 runs to 15 residues. Germline assignment: CDR1 SGHRS and CDR2 YFSETQ.

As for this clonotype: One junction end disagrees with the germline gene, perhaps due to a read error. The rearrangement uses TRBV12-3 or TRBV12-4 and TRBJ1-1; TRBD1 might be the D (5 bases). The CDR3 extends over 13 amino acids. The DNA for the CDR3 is TGTGCCAGCAGTTTATCCAGGGCGGCTGAGGCTTTCTTT. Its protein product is CASSLSRAAEAFF.

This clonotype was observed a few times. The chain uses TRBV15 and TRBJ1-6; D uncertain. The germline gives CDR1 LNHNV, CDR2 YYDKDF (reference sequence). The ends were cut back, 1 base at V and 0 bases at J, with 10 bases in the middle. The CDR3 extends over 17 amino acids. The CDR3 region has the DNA TGTGCCACCAGCAGAGGGACTTCCAGCTCCTATAATTCACCCCTCCACTTT. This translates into CATSRGTSSSYNSPLHF.

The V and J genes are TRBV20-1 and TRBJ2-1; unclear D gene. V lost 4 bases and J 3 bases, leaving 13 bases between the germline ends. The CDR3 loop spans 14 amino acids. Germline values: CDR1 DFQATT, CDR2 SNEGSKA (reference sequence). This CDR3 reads CSAILVGNYNEQFF. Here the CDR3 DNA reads TGCAGTGCTATCCTAGTGGGGAACTACAATGAGCAGTTCTTC.

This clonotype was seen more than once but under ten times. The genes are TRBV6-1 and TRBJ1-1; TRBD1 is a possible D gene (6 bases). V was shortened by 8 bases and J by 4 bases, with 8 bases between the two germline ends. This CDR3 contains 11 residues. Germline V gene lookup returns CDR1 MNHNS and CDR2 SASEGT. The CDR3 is CASLDSTEAFF. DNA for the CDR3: TGTGCCAGCTTGGACAGCACTGAAGCTTTCTTT.

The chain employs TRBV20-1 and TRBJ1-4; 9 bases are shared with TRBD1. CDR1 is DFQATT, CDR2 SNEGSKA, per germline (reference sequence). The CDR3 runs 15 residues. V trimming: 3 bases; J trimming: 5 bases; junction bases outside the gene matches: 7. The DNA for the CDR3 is TGCAGTGCTAGGCATCCGACAGGGGGAAATGAAAAACTGTTTTTT. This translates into CSARHPTGGNEKLFF.

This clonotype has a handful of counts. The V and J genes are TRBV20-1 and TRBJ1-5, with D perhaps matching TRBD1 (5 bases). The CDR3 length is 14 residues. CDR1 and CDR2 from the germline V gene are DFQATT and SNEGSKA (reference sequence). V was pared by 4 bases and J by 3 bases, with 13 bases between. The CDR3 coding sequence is TGCAGTGCTACCTCGAAAGGGGTCAATCAGCCCCAGCATTTT. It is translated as CSATSKGVNQPQHF.

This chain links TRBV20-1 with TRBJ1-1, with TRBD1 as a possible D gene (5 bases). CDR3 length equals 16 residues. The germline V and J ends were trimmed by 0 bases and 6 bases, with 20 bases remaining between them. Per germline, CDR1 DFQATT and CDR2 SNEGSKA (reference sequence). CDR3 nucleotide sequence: TGCAGTGCTAGAGATATGGTAGGACGCGGGACGCCTGAAGCTTTCTTT. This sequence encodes CSARDMVGRGTPEAFF.

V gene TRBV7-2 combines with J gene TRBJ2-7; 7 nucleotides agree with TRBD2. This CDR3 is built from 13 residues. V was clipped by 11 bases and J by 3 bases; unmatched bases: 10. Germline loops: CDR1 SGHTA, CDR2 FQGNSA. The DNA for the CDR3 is TGTGCCTCTACAACTAGCGAGAACTACGAGCAGTACTTC. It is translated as CASTTSENYEQYF. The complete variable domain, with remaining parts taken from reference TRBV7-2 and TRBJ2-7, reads GAGVSQSPSNKVTEKGKDVELRCDPISGHTALYWYRQSLGQGLEFLIYFQGNSAPDKSGLPSDRFSAERTGGSVSTLTIQRTQQEDSAVYLCASTTSENYEQYFGPGTRLTVT.

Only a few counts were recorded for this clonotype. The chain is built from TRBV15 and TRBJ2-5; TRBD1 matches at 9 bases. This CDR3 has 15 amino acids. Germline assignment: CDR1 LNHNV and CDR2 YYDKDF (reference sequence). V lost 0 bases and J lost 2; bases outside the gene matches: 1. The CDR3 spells CATSRDGTGQETQYF. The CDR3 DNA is TGTGCCACCAGCAGAGATGGGACAGGGCAAGAGACCCAGTACTTC.

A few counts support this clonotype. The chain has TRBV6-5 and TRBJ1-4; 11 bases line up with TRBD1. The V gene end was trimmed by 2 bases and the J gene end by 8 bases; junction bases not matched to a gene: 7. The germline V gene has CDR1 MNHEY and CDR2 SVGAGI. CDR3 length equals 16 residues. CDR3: CASSYLDRGRPEKLFF. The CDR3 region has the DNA TGTGCCAGCAGTTACCTGGACAGGGGGCGGCCGGAAAAACTGTTTTTT.

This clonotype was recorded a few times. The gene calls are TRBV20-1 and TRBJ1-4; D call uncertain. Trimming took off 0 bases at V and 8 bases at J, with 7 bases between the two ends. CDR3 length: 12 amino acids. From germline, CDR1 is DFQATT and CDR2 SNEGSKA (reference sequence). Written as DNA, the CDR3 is TGCAGTGCTAGAGATTTAGGGGAAAAACTGTTTTTT. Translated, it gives CSARDLGEKLFF.

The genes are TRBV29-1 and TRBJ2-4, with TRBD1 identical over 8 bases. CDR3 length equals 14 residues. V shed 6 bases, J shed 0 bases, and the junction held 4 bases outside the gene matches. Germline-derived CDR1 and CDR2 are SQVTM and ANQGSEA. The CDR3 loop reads CSVGQGLAKNIQYF. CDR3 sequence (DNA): TGCAGCGTCGGACAGGGACTAGCCAAAAACATTCAGTACTTC.

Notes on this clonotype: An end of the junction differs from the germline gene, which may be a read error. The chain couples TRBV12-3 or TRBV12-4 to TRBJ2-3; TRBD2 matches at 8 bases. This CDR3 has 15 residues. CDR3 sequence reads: CASRPSGSRTDAQYF. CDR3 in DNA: TGTGCCAGCAGACCCAGCGGGAGCCGCACAGATGCGCAGTATTTT.

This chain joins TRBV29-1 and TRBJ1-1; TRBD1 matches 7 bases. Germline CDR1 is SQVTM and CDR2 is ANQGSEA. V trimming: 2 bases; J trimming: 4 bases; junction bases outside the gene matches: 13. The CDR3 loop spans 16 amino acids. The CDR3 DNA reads TGCAGCGTTGAAAAGTCTACCATAGCAGGGGGCACTGAAGCTTTCTTT. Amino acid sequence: CSVEKSTIAGGTEAFF.

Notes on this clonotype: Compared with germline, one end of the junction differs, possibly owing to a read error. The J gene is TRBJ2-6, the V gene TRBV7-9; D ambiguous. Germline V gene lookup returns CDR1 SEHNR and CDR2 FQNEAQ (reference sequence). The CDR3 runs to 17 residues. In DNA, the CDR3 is TGTGCCAGCAGCCTGCTCGTACAAAGCTCTAGGGCCAACGTCCTGACTTTC. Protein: CASSLLVQSSRANVLTF.